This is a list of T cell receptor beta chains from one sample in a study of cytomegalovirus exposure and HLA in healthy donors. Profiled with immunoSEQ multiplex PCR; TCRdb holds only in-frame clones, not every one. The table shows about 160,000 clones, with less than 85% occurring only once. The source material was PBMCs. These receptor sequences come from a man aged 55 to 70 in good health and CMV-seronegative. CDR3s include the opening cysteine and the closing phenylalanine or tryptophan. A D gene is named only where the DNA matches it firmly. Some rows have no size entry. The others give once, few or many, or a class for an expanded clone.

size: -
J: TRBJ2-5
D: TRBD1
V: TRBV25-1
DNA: TGTGCCAGCAGTGATTGGACAGGAGTCCAAGAGACCCAGTACTTC
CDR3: CASSDWTGVQETQYF

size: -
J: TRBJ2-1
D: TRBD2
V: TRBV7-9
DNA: TGTTCCAGCAGCTTAGGGAGACTAGCGGGGAATGAGCAGTTCTTC
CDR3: CSSSLGRLAGNEQFF

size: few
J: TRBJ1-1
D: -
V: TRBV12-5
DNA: TGTGCTAGTGGTTTGTACCCTGCTAGTACTGAAGCTTTCTTT
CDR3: CASGLYPASTEAFF

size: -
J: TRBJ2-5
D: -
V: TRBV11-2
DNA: TGTGCCAGCAGCTTAGTGCTGGCCGGGGAGACCCAGTACTTC
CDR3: CASSLVLAGETQYF

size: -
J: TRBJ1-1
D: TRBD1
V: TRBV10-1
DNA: TGCGCCAGCAGTGAGTTGCAGGGGGCTGAAGCTTTCTTT
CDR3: CASSELQGAEAFF

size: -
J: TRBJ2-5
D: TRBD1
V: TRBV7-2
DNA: TGTGCCAGCAGCTTCCCCGGGACAGGGGGCACGTACCAAGAGACCCAGTACTTC
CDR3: CASSFPGTGGTYQETQYF

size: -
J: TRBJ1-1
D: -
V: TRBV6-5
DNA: TGTGCCAGCAGCAGACAGCTCAACACTGAAGCTTTCTTT
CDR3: CASSRQLNTEAFF

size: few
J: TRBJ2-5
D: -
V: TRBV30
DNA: TGTGCCTGGAGCCAGGCCACCCCAGAGACCCAGTACTTC
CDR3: CAWSQATPETQYF

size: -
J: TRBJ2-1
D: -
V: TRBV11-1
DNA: TGTGCCAGTACCGGGACTCTACTCAGCGATGAGCAGTTCTTC
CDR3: CASTGTLLSDEQFF

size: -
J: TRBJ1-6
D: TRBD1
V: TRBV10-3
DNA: TGTGCCATCAGGAGACAGGGTGAAAATTCACCCCTCCACTTT
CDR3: CAIRRQGENSPLHF

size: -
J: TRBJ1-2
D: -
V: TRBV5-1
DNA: TGCGCCAGCAGCCCCGGTGGCTATGGCTACACCTTC
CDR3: CASSPGGYGYTF

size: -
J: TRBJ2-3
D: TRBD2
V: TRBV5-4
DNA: TGTGCCAGCAACTTCAGACTAGCGGGAGTTTCAGATACGCAGTATTTT
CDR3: CASNFRLAGVSDTQYF

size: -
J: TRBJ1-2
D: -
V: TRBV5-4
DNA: TGTGCCAGCAGCTTGCCCGGGGGCTATGGCTACACCTTC
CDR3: CASSLPGGYGYTF

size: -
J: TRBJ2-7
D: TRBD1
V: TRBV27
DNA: TGTGCCAGCAGTGGGGACAGGGGGCATCCCGACGAGCAGTACTTC
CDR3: CASSGDRGHPDEQYF

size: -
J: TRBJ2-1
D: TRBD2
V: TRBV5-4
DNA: TGTGCCAGCAGGGGGGGCGAGGAAGCGGGAGTCAATAATGAGCAGTTCTTC
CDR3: CASRGGEEAGVNNEQFF

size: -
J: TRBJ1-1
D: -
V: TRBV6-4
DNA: TGTGCCAGCAGAGAGACAGACTTGAACACTGAAGCTTTCTTT
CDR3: CASRETDLNTEAFF

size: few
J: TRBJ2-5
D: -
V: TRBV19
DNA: TGTGCCAGCGGGACAATTAAAGAGACCCAGTACTTC
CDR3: CASGTIKETQYF

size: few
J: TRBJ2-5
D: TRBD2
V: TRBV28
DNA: TGTGCCAGCAGTCTACCCGGGACTAGCGGGGGTTTCACCCAGTACTTC
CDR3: CASSLPGTSGGFTQYF

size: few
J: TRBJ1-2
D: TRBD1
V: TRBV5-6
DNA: TGTGCCAGCAGCTTGGACCCACAGGGGGCGTATGGCTACACCTTC
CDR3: CASSLDPQGAYGYTF

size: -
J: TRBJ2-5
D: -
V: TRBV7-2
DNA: TGTGCCAGCAGCTTAGCTCCCGGGAGCCAAGAGACCCAGTACTTC
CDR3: CASSLAPGSQETQYF

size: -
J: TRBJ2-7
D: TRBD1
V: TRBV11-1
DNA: TGTGCCAGCAGCAAAGGACAGGGTCCTGCCTCCTACGAGCAGTACTTC
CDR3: CASSKGQGPASYEQYF

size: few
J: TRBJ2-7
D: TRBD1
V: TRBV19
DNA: TGTGCCAGTAGTATAGAGGCCGGGACAGGGGGCTACGAGCAGTACTTC
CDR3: CASSIEAGTGGYEQYF

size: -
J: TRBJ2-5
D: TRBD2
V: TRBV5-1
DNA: TGCGCCAGCAGCGCCCAAGCGGGGGGCCCTTTTGAGCAGTACTTC
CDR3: CASSAQAGGPFEQYF

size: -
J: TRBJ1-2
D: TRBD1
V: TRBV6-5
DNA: TGTGCCAGCAGAAAACAGGGGGCTGGCTATGGCTACACCTTC
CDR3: CASRKQGAGYGYTF

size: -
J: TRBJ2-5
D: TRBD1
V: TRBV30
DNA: TGTGCCTGGAGTTTACAGGGGGTCCAAGAGACCCAGTACTTC
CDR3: CAWSLQGVQETQYF

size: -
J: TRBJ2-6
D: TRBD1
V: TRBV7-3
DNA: TGTGCCAGCAGCTTAGCGGACAGGAAGGTCCTGACTTTC
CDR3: CASSLADRKVLTF

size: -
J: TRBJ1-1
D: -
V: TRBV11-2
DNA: TGTGCCAGCCGCCTAATAAGGGGCACTGAAGCTTTCTTT
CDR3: CASRLIRGTEAFF

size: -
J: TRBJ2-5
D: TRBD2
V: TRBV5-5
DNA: TGTGCCAGCAGCTCCCTAGCGGGGGAAGAGACCCAGTACTTC
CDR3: CASSSLAGEETQYF

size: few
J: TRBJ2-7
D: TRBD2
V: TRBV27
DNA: TGTGCCAGCAGTTTAACTAGCGGGCTCTCCTACGAGCAGTACTTC
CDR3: CASSLTSGLSYEQYF

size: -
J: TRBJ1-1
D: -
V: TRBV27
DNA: TGTGCCAGCAGTTTGAACCAGATTATGAACACTGAAGCTTTCTTT
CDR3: CASSLNQIMNTEAFF